The following is a T cell receptor beta chain sequence with its context. No antigen is known for it. The V end was cut by 5 bases, the J end by 11 bases, with 16 bases between. The germline CDR1 and CDR2 sequences are SGHAT and FQNNGV. The CDR3 sequence is 14 residues long. PCR involved 60 Vbeta and 13 Jbeta primers. The assay was immunoSEQ multiplex PCR, and TCRdb's table has in-frame clones only and misses some. The repertoire holds some 60,000 clones, with approximately 83% as singletons. These data are taken from a study of cytomegalovirus exposure and HLA in healthy donors. Findings and limits, study-wide: The study recorded 150 to 200 TCR beta chains that were cytomegalovirus-associated.

The TCR was taken from a man aged 40-49 years in good health and CMV-seronegative. Sequencing used PBMCs. This chain connects TRBV11-2 to TRBJ1-6; D is undetermined. CDR3 region: CASSPRVGLTPLHF. The CDR3 bases are TGTGCCAGCAGCCCGCGGGTCGGATTAACACCCCTCCACTTT.